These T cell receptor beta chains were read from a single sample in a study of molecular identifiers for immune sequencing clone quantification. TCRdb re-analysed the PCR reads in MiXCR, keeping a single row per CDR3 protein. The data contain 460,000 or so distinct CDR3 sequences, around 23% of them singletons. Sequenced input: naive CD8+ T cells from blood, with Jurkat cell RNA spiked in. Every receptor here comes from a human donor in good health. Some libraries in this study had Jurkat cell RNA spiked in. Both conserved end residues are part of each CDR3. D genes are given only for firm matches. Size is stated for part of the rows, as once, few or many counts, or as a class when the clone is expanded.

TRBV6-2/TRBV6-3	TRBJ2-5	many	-	TGTGCCAGCAGTTACTCAGGCGGTACAGGAGAGACCCAGTACTTC	CASSYSGGTGETQYF
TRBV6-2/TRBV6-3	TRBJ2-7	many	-	TGTGCCAGCAGTAAGGGAGATTTGGAGCAGTACTTC	CASSKGDLEQYF
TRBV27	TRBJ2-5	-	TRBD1	TGTGCCAGCAGTCCGATGACAGGGGGCTGGGAGACCCAGTACTTC	CASSPMTGGWETQYF
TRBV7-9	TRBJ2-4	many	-	TGTGCCAGCAGCGCGGACCTAGCCAAAAACATTCAGTACTTC	CASSADLAKNIQYF
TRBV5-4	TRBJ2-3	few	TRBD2	TGTGCCAGCAGCGGTAGCGGGCTTACTAGCACAGATACGCAGTATTTT	CASSGSGLTSTDTQYF
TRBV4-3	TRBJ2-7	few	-	TGCGCCAACAGCCCGACCGCTTTGGCGGGGGACACCTACGAGCAGTACTTC	CANSPTALAGDTYEQYF
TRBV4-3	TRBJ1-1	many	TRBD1	TGCGCCAGCAGCCAAAGTAGACAGGGTGGTCCTGAAGCTTTCTTT	CASSQSRQGGPEAFF
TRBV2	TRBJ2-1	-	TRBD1	TGTGCCAGCAGTGAGTCGCCAGGGGGCTCCTACAATGAGCAGTTCTTC	CASSESPGGSYNEQFF
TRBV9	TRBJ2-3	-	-	TGTGCCAGCAGCTCCAGAGGGTTTGATACGCAGTATTTT	CASSSRGFDTQYF
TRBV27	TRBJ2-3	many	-	TGTGCCAATGACTGGCGGGGAAGCACAGATACGCAGTATTTT	CANDWRGSTDTQYF
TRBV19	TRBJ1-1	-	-	TGTGCCTGTAGACAGATGAACACTGAAGCTTTCTTT	CACRQMNTEAFF
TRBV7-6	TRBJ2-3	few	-	TGTGCCAGCAGCAGCCGGGCACTAACCACAGATACGCAGTATTTT	CASSSRALTTDTQYF
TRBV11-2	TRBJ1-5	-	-	TGTGCCAGGGAGCCCCAGCATTTT	CAREPQHF
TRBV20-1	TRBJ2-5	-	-	TGCAGTGCTGAGATGATTCTTGGCGAGACCCGGTACTTC	CSAEMILGETRYF
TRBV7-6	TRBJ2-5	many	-	TGTGCCAGCAGCTTAGATGGTAGGATTCAAGAGACCCAGTACTTC	CASSLDGRIQETQYF
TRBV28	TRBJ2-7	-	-	TGTGCCAGCAGTTTCTTGGACAACTACGAGCAGTACTTC	CASSFLDNYEQYF
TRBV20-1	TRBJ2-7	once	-	TGCAGTGTCAAGGGACTGCAATCCTACGAGCAGTACTTC	CSVKGLQSYEQYF
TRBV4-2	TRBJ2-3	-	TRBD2	TGTGCCAGCAGCCAAGATGAACCGGGGGGGAGCACAGATACGCAGTATTTT	CASSQDEPGGSTDTQYF
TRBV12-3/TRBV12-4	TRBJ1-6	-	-	TGTGCCAGCAGCCCCACAGGAGGCAATTCACCCCTCCACTTT	CASSPTGGNSPLHF
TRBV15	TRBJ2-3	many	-	TGTGCCACCAGCAGAGATCATGCCACAACCAGCACAGATACGCAGTATTTT	CATSRDHATTSTDTQYF
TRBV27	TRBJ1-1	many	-	TGTGCCAGCAGTTTCGGCAGTAACACTGAAGCTTTCTTT	CASSFGSNTEAFF
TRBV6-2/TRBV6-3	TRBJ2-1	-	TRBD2	TGTGCCAGCAGTTCCTCCCGGACTAGCGAGCCCAATGAGCAGTTCTTC	CASSSSRTSEPNEQFF
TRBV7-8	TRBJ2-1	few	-	TGTGCCAGCAGCTTATTAAGGCTTGCAATCAGTGAGCAGTTCTTC	CASSLLRLAISEQFF
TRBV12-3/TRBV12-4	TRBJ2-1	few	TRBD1	TGTGCCAGCAGTTTAGGGACAGGGTTTTCAAATGAGCAGTTCTTC	CASSLGTGFSNEQFF
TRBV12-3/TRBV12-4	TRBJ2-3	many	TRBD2	TGTGCCAGCAGGGATACTAGCGGGAGCTGGGGCACAGATACGCAGTATTTT	CASRDTSGSWGTDTQYF
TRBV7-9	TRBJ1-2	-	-	TGTGCCAGCAGCTTCTCTGAGGGCTTGAGCGGCTACACCTTC	CASSFSEGLSGYTF
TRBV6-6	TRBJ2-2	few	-	TGTGCCAGCAGTTATTCCGAAGCGGTCGGGGAGCTGTTTTTT	CASSYSEAVGELFF
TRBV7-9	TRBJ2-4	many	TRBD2	TGTGCCAGCAGCTTAGGCGTTTTAGCGGGAGGCGCTCAGTACTTC	CASSLGVLAGGAQYF